The 20 T cell receptor beta chains reported below all come from one sample, sequenced in a study of memory CD4+ T cells and cytomegalovirus serostatus. Repertoires were generated with immunoSEQ multiplex PCR, while TCRdb's copy carries only in-frame clones and drops some. This sample has tens of thousands of clones, with roughly 79% found just once. Single viable CD3+CD4+CD8-CD45RO+ cells were sorted as the memory CD4+ T cells. Sequencing was done on a sample of memory CD4+ T cells from blood. All receptors come from an adult in good health and CMV-seronegative.

The V and J genes are TRBV28 and TRBJ2-1, with 7 bases identical to TRBD2. The CDR3 has 13 residues. Looked up from germline, CDR1 is MDHEN and CDR2 is SYDVKM. V trimming: 6 bases; J trimming: 6 bases; junction bases outside the gene matches: 5. As DNA, the CDR3 is TGTGCCAGCAGCCGGGGCGGGAGCAATGAGCAGTTCTTC. Residues: CASSRGGSNEQFF.

The CDR3 spells CASSPRLLGPPDTQYF. DNA for the CDR3: TGTGCCAGCAGCCCACGACTACTCGGTCCCCCAGATACGCAGTATTTT. This sequence joins TRBV9 and TRBJ2-3; D possibly corresponds to TRBD2 (5 bases). Per germline, CDR1 SGDLS and CDR2 YYNGEE. The ends were cut back, 4 bases at V and 4 bases at J, with 19 bases in the middle. This CDR3 region has 16 residues. Full variable domain (outside the CDR3, taken from reference TRBV9 and TRBJ2-3): DSGVTQTPKHLITATGQRVTLRCSPRSGDLSVYWYQQSLDQGLQFLIQYYNGEERAKGNILERFSAQQFPDLHSELNLSSLELGDSALYFCASSPRLLGPPDTQYFGPGTRLTVL.

V is TRBV28 and J is TRBJ1-2; 8 nucleotides align to TRBD1. The CDR3 loop spans 14 amino acids. Trimming removed 7 bases from V and 1 base from J; junction bases left unmatched: 5. Germline-derived CDR1 and CDR2 are MDHEN and SYDVKM. For the CDR3, the DNA is TGTGCCAGCAACCGGGACAGGCGTAACTATGGCTACACCTTC. Its translation is CASNRDRRNYGYTF.

CDR3 in DNA: TGTGCCAGCAGGGGCGACAGGGACAACTATGGCTACACCTTC. It specifies CASRGDRDNYGYTF. V and J are TRBV6-6 and TRBJ1-2, with 7 bases that match TRBD1. With 6 bases clipped from V and 2 bases from J, the junction kept 6 bases outside the gene matches. The germline gives CDR1 MNHNY, CDR2 SVGAGI (reference sequence). This CDR3 contains 14 residues.

This clone was counted between two and nine times. This chain links TRBV2 with TRBJ2-1; TRBD2 might be the D (6 bases). The CDR3 is made up of 15 amino acids. The germline V gene has CDR1 SNHLY and CDR2 FYNNEI. Trimming pared 5 bases from V and 0 bases from J, leaving 11 bases between. CDR3 in amino acids: CASSSGSSSYNEQFF. The DNA for the CDR3 is TGTGCCAGCAGTAGCGGGTCGAGCTCCTACAATGAGCAGTTCTTC.

J is TRBJ1-2 and V is TRBV2; maybe TRBD1 (5 bases). V dropped 4 bases and J dropped 8 bases, with 20 bases sitting between them. Germline lookup yields CDR1 SNHLY and CDR2 FYNNEI. The CDR3 runs to 15 residues. DNA for the CDR3: TGTGCCAGCAGTGTCCCAGGGAACGGGGGAAGGGGCTACACCTTC. It codes for CASSVPGNGGRGYTF.

This sequence joins TRBV7-2 and TRBJ1-1; the match to TRBD1 covers 7 bases. This CDR3 has 14 amino acids. J was trimmed by 4 bases and V by 5 bases; bases with no gene match: 7. The germline gives CDR1 SGHTA, CDR2 FQGNSA. In DNA form, the CDR3 reads TGTGCCAGCAGCCCCCGAGGGACAGTCACTGAAGCTTTCTTT. It translates to CASSPRGTVTEAFF.

The chain recombines TRBV7-2 with TRBJ2-3; no definite D call. This CDR3 is built from 15 residues. Germline CDR1 SGHTA, CDR2 FQGNSA. Trimming took off 1 base at V and 2 bases at J, with 10 bases between the two ends. As DNA, the CDR3 is TGTGCCAGCAGCTTAGTTTCACAGTACACAGATACGCAGTATTTT. It yields the protein CASSLVSQYTDTQYF.

The chain combines TRBV6-1 with TRBJ2-7; D unresolved. The CDR3 spans 12 residues. V was trimmed by 5 bases and J by 7 bases, leaving 12 bases between them. Looked up from germline, CDR1 is MNHNS and CDR2 is SASEGT. The CDR3 DNA reads TGTGCCAGCAGTCTATCCCGTAAAGAGCAGTACTTC. Translated, it gives CASSLSRKEQYF.

The V and J genes are TRBV5-6 and TRBJ1-2; D gene ambiguous. Germline assignment: CDR1 SGHDT and CDR2 YYEEEE. The germline V and J ends were trimmed by 4 bases and 5 bases, with 15 bases remaining between them. The CDR3 contains 14 residues. The CDR3 coding sequence is TGTGCCAGCAGCCGCGGGATGGAGGAATATGGCTACACCTTC. This sequence encodes CASSRGMEEYGYTF. Full variable domain (rest looked up from reference TRBV5-6 and TRBJ1-2): DAGVTQSPTHLIKTRGQQVTLRCSPKSGHDTVSWYQQALGQGPQFIFQYYEEEERQRGNFPDRFSGHQFPNYSSELNVNALLLGDSALYLCASSRGMEEYGYTFGSGTRLTVV.

Written as DNA, the CDR3 is TGCAGCGTTGAGAAAATAGATACTAATGAAAAACTGTTTTTT. Translating gives CSVEKIDTNEKLFF. The chain couples TRBV29-1 to TRBJ1-4; D is undetermined. CDR3 length: 14 residues. V lost 3 bases to trimming and J lost 2 bases, with 10 bases between them. CDR1 and CDR2 (germline): SQVTM, ANQGSEA. Full variable domain (rest looked up from reference TRBV29-1 and TRBJ1-4): SAVISQKPSRDICQRGTSLTIQCQVDSQVTMMFWYRQQPGQSLTLIATANQGSEATYESGFVIDKFPISRPNLTFSTLTVSNMSPEDSSIYLCSVEKIDTNEKLFFGSGTQLSVL.

As concerns this clone: The junction shows a germline mismatch at one end, possibly a read error. The chain links TRBV13 to TRBJ1-5; D gene uncertain. Germline CDR1 reads PRHDT; CDR2 reads FYEKMQ (reference sequence). CDR3 length equals 13 residues. The CDR3 bases are TGTGCCAGCAGCCCCTTGAAGAATCCGCCCCAGCATTTT. Translating it yields CASSPLKNPPQHF.

The CDR3 reads CASSTVGVVTGELFF. CDR3 sequence (DNA): TGTGCCAGCAGCACCGTAGGGGTAGTCACCGGGGAGCTGTTTTTT. This chain uses TRBV11-3 with TRBJ2-2; possibly TRBD1 for D (5 bases). V was pared by 5 bases and J by 4 bases, with 14 bases between. The CDR3 is 15 amino acids. Germline V gives CDR1 SGHNT, CDR2 YENEEA.

This chain links TRBV4-3 with TRBJ2-1; D call uncertain. Trimming shortened V by 0 bases and J by 6 bases, and 9 bases separated the two germline ends. The CDR3 loop spans 14 amino acids. Germline CDR1 is LGHNA and CDR2 is YSLEER. CDR3 DNA sequence: TGCGCCAGCAGCCAAGATCGGCAGATCAATGAGCAGTTCTTC. Its protein product is CASSQDRQINEQFF.

The table lists this clone with a few counts. The chain recombines TRBV10-3 with TRBJ2-3; 10 bases fit TRBD2. The ends lost 6 bases at V and 1 base at J; junction bases unmatched: 7. The CDR3 is 16 residues long. Germline V gene sequence: CDR1 ENHRY, CDR2 SYGVKD. The DNA for the CDR3 is TGTGCCATCAGGCTAGCGGGAGTAGGTGGCACAGATACGCAGTATTTT. It encodes CAIRLAGVGGTDTQYF.

This clone was observed a single time. V is TRBV7-3 and J is TRBJ2-7, with 9 bases fitting TRBD1. CDR1 and CDR2 from the germline V gene are SGHTA and FQGTGA. The CDR3 runs 15 residues. J was trimmed by 5 bases and V by 5 bases; bases with no gene match: 10. CDR3 protein: CASSPIRTGAHEQYF. The CDR3 nucleotides read TGTGCCAGCAGCCCTATCAGGACAGGGGCCCACGAGCAGTACTTC.

The V call is TRBV29-1, the J call TRBJ2-1, with 7 bases fitting TRBD1. With V trimmed by 8 bases and J by 0 bases, 7 bases remained unmatched. The V gene's germline CDR1 is SQVTM and CDR2 ANQGSEA. The CDR3 is made up of 14 amino acids. The CDR3 loop reads CSSGQDRSYNEQFF. The CDR3 region has the DNA TGCAGCAGCGGACAGGATCGCTCCTACAATGAGCAGTTCTTC.

The chain joins TRBV6-1 to TRBJ2-5, with 11 bases identical to TRBD1. The CDR3 consists of 16 residues. V was pared by 0 bases and J by 4 bases, with 4 bases of the junction left unmatched. Germline V gene lookup returns CDR1 MNHNS and CDR2 SASEGT. CDR3 sequence: CASSEATGQGGETQYF. The CDR3 DNA is TGTGCCAGCAGTGAAGCTACGGGACAGGGGGGAGAGACCCAGTACTTC.

This chain uses TRBV6-1 with TRBJ2-7, with no clear D. The CDR3 runs to 14 residues. From germline, CDR1 is MNHNS and CDR2 SASEGT. V lost 7 bases and J lost 0, with 13 bases in between. In DNA form, the CDR3 reads TGTGCCAGCACTCCCCGCACGGCCTCCTACGAGCAGTACTTC. It specifies CASTPRTASYEQYF.

CDR3 DNA: TGTGCCAGCTCACCCGGAGTTTGGGACGAGCAGTACTTC. Translating gives CASSPGVWDEQYF. The rearrangement uses TRBV18 and TRBJ2-7; the D is unclear. CDR1 is KGHSH and CDR2 is LQKENI in the germline V gene. The V and J ends lost 3 bases and 5 bases respectively, with 11 bases between them. CDR3 length: 13 residues. The full variable domain, rest sourced from reference TRBV18 and TRBJ2-7, is NAGVMQNPRHLVRRRGQEARLRCSPMKGHSHVYWYRQLPEEGLKFMVYLQKENIIDESGMPKERFSAEFPKEGPSILRIQQVVRGDSAAYFCASSPGVWDEQYFGPGTRLTVT.